The present T cell receptor beta chain was sequenced within a study of blood T cell repertoires in COVID-19. Study at large: Acute and convalescent COVID-19 samples came from the United States, Italy and Spain. The cDNA or gDNA used as material had been derived from T cells, B-cell-depleted T cells, or PBMCs.

How the authors handled the data: Reference gene primer amplification gave estimated nucleated cell counts. The table came from immunoSEQ multiplex PCR; TCRdb's copy has only in-frame clones and leaves some out. The V and J calls and clone size come from that table; D and trimming were worked out from the DNA. This sample has 360,000 or so clones, with around nine tenths found just once. Per germline, CDR1 LNHNV and CDR2 YYDKDF (reference sequence). The CDR3 sequence is 15 residues long. Trimming cost V 2 bases and J 3 bases; bases outside gene matches: 6. Which cohort a participant joined came from the clinical history participants gave.

The sample consisted of PBMCs or T cells enriched from blood (not recorded which). V and J are TRBV15 and TRBJ1-1; 7 nucleotides align to TRBD1. The sequence was collected from a woman aged 25 to 39 who had been exposed to COVID-19. Here the CDR3 reads CATSRRQGWDTEAFF. CDR3 in DNA: TGTGCCACCAGCAGACGACAGGGATGGGACACTGAAGCTTTCTTT.